The sequence of this T cell receptor beta chain was determined in a study of T-cell memory formation after mild COVID-19. Background on the study: TCR clusters largely stayed donor specific.

Study-wide results and limits: Contracting clones localized mainly to CM and EM when CD4+ and mainly to EMRA when CD8+. Some SARS-CoV-2-responding clones were already detected in memory before infection.

The TCR alpha and TCR beta cDNA libraries, bearing sample barcodes and UMIs, were generated by 5'RACE using constant-segment primers. MiXCR was run by TCRdb on the 5' RACE reads, yielding one entry per CDR3 protein. The repertoire holds roughly 260,000 distinct CDR3 sequences, with about 16% as singletons. The length of the CDR3 is 9 residues. Germline loops: CDR1 SGHAT, CDR2 FQNNGV. Trimming shortened V by 8 bases and J by 8 bases, and 4 bases separated the two germline ends. This clonotype turned up a few times. As yet, its antigen is unknown. The sequencing input was PBMCs or a T cell subset sorted from them (not recorded which). The receptor was isolated from a man between 18 and 35 years old who had mild COVID-19 (a few samples of this study predate the infection). Cell type and time point are not known. The J gene is TRBJ2-1, the V gene TRBV11-2; D call uncertain. In nucleotides, the CDR3 is TGTGCCAGCGGCTATGAGCAGTTCTTC. Its translation is CASGYEQFF.